This T cell receptor beta chain stems from a study of post-analysis software for immune sequencing data. Whole-study results and caveats: Multiple sclerosis patients showed significantly lower normalized Chao1 diversity than controls did. Strong co-clustering by F measure was seen for same-batch samples. Five or six TRBV segments, TRBV5-6, TRBV5-1 and TRBV20-1 among them, were found more frequent in patients than controls.

The TCR beta cDNA libraries carried unique molecular identifiers. Each CDR3 protein is one row after TCRdb ran MiXCR on the PCR reads. Of 550,000 to 700,000 distinct CDR3 sequences in the sample, around 40% are singletons; the top ten hold more than 1.5%. V trimming: 2 bases; J trimming: 2 bases; junction bases outside the gene matches: 7. The CDR3 consists of 19 residues. Germline V gene data show CDR1 as MNHEY and CDR2 as SVGAGI. Of note for this clonotype: What it recognizes is unknown.

This chain connects TRBV6-5 to TRBJ2-1; 15 positions match TRBD2. The sequence was obtained from a girl aged 5 to 17 with multiple sclerosis. The sample consisted of blood. DNA for the CDR3: TGTGCCAGCAGTTACCGCTGGACTAGCGGGGGGGTGGCCTACAATGAGCAGTTCTTC. Encoded protein: CASSYRWTSGGVAYNEQFF.